The present T cell receptor (beta chain) was sequenced within a study of blood T cells in healthy people across ages. This clonotype was seen a handful of times. In germline, CDR1 is MNHEY, CDR2 SMNVEV (reference sequence). V gave up 0 bases and J gave up 5 bases, with 11 bases separating them. There are 14 residues in the CDR3. It was with a sample-barcoded 5' primer and a J-beta primer mix that a second PCR of about 6 to 12 cycles was run. MiXCR, run by TCRdb on the 5' RACE reads, gives a single entry per CDR3 protein. The table lists around 940,000 distinct CDR3 sequences, roughly 51% of them singletons.

This clonotype was sampled from a woman aged 55-75 years in good health. J is TRBJ2-7 and V is TRBV27; D ambiguous. The sample taken for sequencing was blood. This CDR3 is CASSLSYGSDEQYF. The CDR3 DNA reads as TGTGCCAGCAGTTTATCGTACGGGTCTGACGAGCAGTACTTC.